These 27 T cell receptor beta chains originate from one sample sequenced in a study of vaccination effects on CD4 cells after COVID-19. Prior to sequencing, the ViraFEST assay stimulated PBMC with viral peptide pools, which expanded the antigen-specific CD4+ T cells. Subsequent to a culture period of more than 9 days, CD4+ T cells were isolated. PCR-confirmed SARS-CoV-2 infection occurred in the person between March and December 2020. The cohort was immunized with two doses of either the BNT162b2 or mRNA-1273 vaccine. The antigens for these receptors are not known. TCRdb's table, derived via immunoSEQ multiplex PCR, lists solely in-frame clones and lacks some. The sample consists of 15,000 to 20,000 clones, around 70% of them appearing once. The sequenced sample was CD4+ T cells from PBMCs cultured with SARS-CoV-2 spike peptides, obtained after COVID-19 vaccination. The source is a human donor who had a prior SARS-CoV-2 infection.

V and J are TRBV21-1 and TRBJ1-1. TRBV21-1 is noted as a pseudogene. This CDR3 is 14 amino acids long. The DNA of the CDR3 is TGTGCCAGCAGCAAAGAGACGGTGGACACTGAAGCTTTCTTT. Translating gives CASSKETVDTEAFF.

This clone is categorized as medium-sized. The chain recombines TRBV4-2 with TRBJ2-7; 12 bases align to TRBD2. The V and J ends lost 3 bases and 3 bases, in that order; junction bases with no gene match: 3. The CDR3 spans 15 residues. Germline assignment: CDR1 LGHNA and CDR2 YNFKEQ. The DNA of the CDR3 is TGTGCCAGCAGCCAGCTACTAGCGGGGGGCTACGAGCAGTACTTC. Residues: CASSQLLAGGYEQYF.

The gene calls are TRBV2 and TRBJ2-2; 10 bases agree with TRBD2. J lost 1 base, V lost 3 bases, and 8 bases had no gene match. The germline V gene has CDR1 SNHLY and CDR2 FYNNEI. The CDR3 extends over 18 amino acids. CDR3 amino acids: CASSDVSGRAGNTGELFF. CDR3 bases: TGTGCCAGCAGTGATGTCAGCGGGAGGGCCGGGAACACCGGGGAGCTGTTTTTT.

By share, this clone counts as medium-sized. The CDR3 spells CASSQATGSLGYTF. CDR3 coding DNA: TGTGCCAGCAGCCAAGCAACAGGGAGCTTGGGCTACACCTTC. V usage is TRBV14 and J usage is TRBJ1-2; possibly TRBD1 for D (6 bases). V lost 1 base, J lost 8 bases, and 14 bases lay in between. Germline V lookup: CDR1 SGHDN, CDR2 FVKESK. This CDR3 has 14 residues.

This clone was counted between two and nine times. V gene TRBV5-1 combines with J gene TRBJ2-7; 7 bases agree with TRBD2. V shed 0 bases, J shed 0 bases, and the junction held 6 bases outside the gene matches. Per germline, CDR1 SGHRS and CDR2 YFSETQ. CDR3 length equals 16 residues. CDR3 in DNA: TGCGCCAGCAGCTTGGCCAATCTAGCGGACTCCTACGAGCAGTACTTC. It yields the protein CASSLANLADSYEQYF.

V gene TRBV4-3 combines with J gene TRBJ1-6, with 7 bases lining up with TRBD1. Germline assignment: CDR1 LGHNA and CDR2 YSLEER. The CDR3 totals 18 residues. The trim removed 0 bases at V and 5 bases at J, leaving 10 bases unmatched. CDR3 region: CASSQERQGVNNNSPLHF. Written as DNA, the CDR3 is TGCGCCAGCAGCCAAGAAAGACAGGGCGTAAACAATAATTCACCCCTCCACTTT.

J is TRBJ2-1 and V is TRBV4-1; TRBD1 matches 8 bases. In germline, CDR1 is MGHRA, CDR2 YSYEKL. V dropped 6 bases and J dropped 2; count of bases not matched to a gene: 6. This CDR3 comprises 15 residues. The CDR3: CASRRGQGTYNEQFF. As DNA, the CDR3 is TGCGCCAGCAGACGCGGACAGGGCACCTACAATGAGCAGTTCTTC.

The V and J genes are TRBV6-6 and TRBJ1-1; D ambiguous. The CDR3 runs 15 residues. From germline, CDR1 is MNHNY and CDR2 SVGAGI (reference sequence). Trimming cost V 0 bases and J 0 bases, with 8 bases left between them. The CDR3 loop is CASSYSMGVNTEAFF. For the CDR3, the DNA is TGTGCCAGCAGTTACTCGATGGGAGTGAACACTGAAGCTTTCTTT.

A few counts support this clone. The chain has TRBV5-4 and TRBJ2-7, with 8 nucleotides matching TRBD2. J was trimmed by 1 base and V by 2 bases; bases with no gene match: 2. CDR3 length: 14 residues. Looked up from germline, CDR1 is SGHNT and CDR2 is YYREEE (reference sequence). The DNA for the CDR3 is TGTGCCAGCAGCTTCCCTAGCGGGTCCTACGAGCAGTACTTC. Amino acids: CASSFPSGSYEQYF.

The chain couples TRBV2 to TRBJ1-1; perhaps TRBD1 as D (5 bases). Trimming shortened V by 5 bases and J by 4 bases, and 17 bases separated the two germline ends. The CDR3 is made up of 15 amino acids. Germline V gene lookup returns CDR1 SNHLY and CDR2 FYNNEI. CDR3 nucleotide sequence: TGTGCCAGCAGTCTACAGGCCGTCCTAGGCACTGAAGCTTTCTTT. This encodes CASSLQAVLGTEAFF.

The J gene is TRBJ1-5, the V gene TRBV12-3 or TRBV12-4; no reliable D call. Trimming left V 8 bases short and J 5 bases short, with 10 bases between. The CDR3 sequence is 12 residues long. CDR3 DNA: TGTGCCAGCTGCGAGGGTGATCAGCCCCAGCATTTT. Translated: CASCEGDQPQHF.

The chain uses TRBV21-1 and TRBJ1-4. TRBV21-1 counts as a pseudogene. The CDR3 consists of 15 residues. The CDR3 region is CARRRSAGFDEKLFF. The CDR3 bases are TGTGCCAGAAGGAGGTCGGCCGGGTTCGATGAAAAACTGTTTTTT.

For the CDR3, the DNA is TGTGCCAGCAGCCTTACAGGGGGCTTATACGAGCAGTACTTC. Translation: CASSLTGGLYEQYF. The chain combines TRBV27 with TRBJ2-7, with TRBD1 matching 9 bases. With 6 bases clipped from V and 4 bases from J, the junction kept 7 bases outside the gene matches. Germline V gene data show CDR1 as MNHEY and CDR2 as SMNVEV (reference sequence). There are 14 residues in the CDR3.

This clone has a single count. The genes are TRBV25-1 and TRBJ2-4; D not certain. Trimming shortened V by 5 bases and J by 0 bases, and 14 bases separated the two germline ends. The CDR3 has 16 residues. Germline CDR1 reads MGHDK; CDR2 reads SYGVNS. This CDR3 reads CASSNSPVLAKNIQYF. In DNA, the CDR3 is TGTGCCAGCAGTAATTCCCCAGTATTAGCCAAAAACATTCAGTACTTC.

This clone has a handful of counts. The J gene is TRBJ1-5, the V gene TRBV20-1; D is uncertain. The CDR3 consists of 15 residues. Germline V gene lookup returns CDR1 DFQATT and CDR2 SNEGSKA (reference sequence). V was clipped by 3 bases and J by 0 bases, with 12 bases between them. The CDR3 spells CSASAPYHSNQPQHF. CDR3 coding DNA: TGCAGTGCTAGTGCCCCTTACCATAGCAATCAGCCCCAGCATTTT.

The J gene is TRBJ2-5, the V gene TRBV29-1, with D tentatively TRBD2 (7 bases). V was cut by 1 base and J by 5 bases, with 20 bases left in between. Germline assignment: CDR1 SQVTM and CDR2 ANQGSEA. CDR3 length: 16 residues. As DNA, the CDR3 is TGCAGCGTTGAAGTGTGGGGCGGGGGCGCCGGGGAGACCCAGTACTTC. Protein product: CSVEVWGGGAGETQYF. Looking up the rest from reference TRBV29-1 and TRBJ2-5 gives the full variable domain: SAVISQKPSRDICQRGTSLTIQCQVDSQVTMMFWYRQQPGQSLTLIATANQGSEATYESGFVIDKFPISRPNLTFSTLTVSNMSPEDSSIYLCSVEVWGGGAGETQYFGPGTRLLVL.

This clone turned up a few times. This chain joins TRBV5-1 and TRBJ1-4, with TRBD1 as a possible D gene (5 bases). Trimming took off 0 bases at V and 8 bases at J, with 8 bases between the two ends. The CDR3 is 13 residues long. Germline V CDR1 and CDR2: SGHRS, YFSETQ. The CDR3 DNA is TGCGCCAGCAGCTTGGGCTGGGGGGAAAAACTGTTTTTT. Protein: CASSLGWGEKLFF.

Only one count was recorded for this clone. The rearrangement joins TRBV7-6 to TRBJ1-3, with D unclear. The germline V gene has CDR1 SGHVS and CDR2 FNYEAQ. This CDR3 region has 15 residues. Trimming removed 1 base at V and 2 bases at J, with 9 bases between. Here the CDR3 reads CASSLVGAPGNTIYF. As DNA, the CDR3 is TGTGCCAGCAGCTTAGTAGGAGCTCCTGGAAACACCATATATTTT. Supplemented by reference TRBV7-6 and TRBJ1-3, the full variable domain reads GAGVSQSPRYKVTKRGQDVALRCDPISGHVSLYWYRQALGQGPEFLTYFNYEAQQDKSGLPNDRFSAERPEGSISTLTIQRTEQRDSAMYRCASSLVGAPGNTIYFGEGSWLTVV.

V usage is TRBV2 and J usage is TRBJ1-1, with a possible D match to TRBD1 (6 bases). Germline assignment: CDR1 SNHLY and CDR2 FYNNEI. This CDR3 has 13 amino acids. V was pared by 6 bases and J by 7 bases, with 15 bases between. DNA for the CDR3: TGTGCCAGCAGCACCATGGAACAGGGTGAAGCTTTCTTT. The encoded protein is CASSTMEQGEAFF.

This clone was observed once. This sequence joins TRBV7-9 and TRBJ1-3; D is possibly TRBD1 (5 bases). The CDR3 runs to 15 residues. V dropped 3 bases and J dropped 4 bases, with 13 bases sitting between them. Germline lookup yields CDR1 SEHNR and CDR2 FQNEAQ (reference sequence). The CDR3 protein is CASSFLAGWGNTIYF. Written as DNA, the CDR3 is TGTGCCAGCAGCTTCTTGGCAGGGTGGGGAAACACCATATATTTT.

This clone came up a few times. The genes are TRBV5-1 and TRBJ2-7; 9 nucleotides align to TRBD1. The CDR3 has 15 amino acids. CDR1 SGHRS and CDR2 YFSETQ come from the germline V gene. V lost 3 bases to trimming and J lost 2 bases; unmatched junction nucleotides: 6. The CDR3 region has the DNA TGCGCCAGCAGCTCGGGGACAGGGTGGGCCTACGAGCAGTACTTC. Translating gives CASSSGTGWAYEQYF. Full variable domain (outside the CDR3, taken from reference TRBV5-1 and TRBJ2-7): KAGVTQTPRYLIKTRGQQVTLSCSPISGHRSVSWYQQTPGQGLQFLFEYFSETQRNKGNFPGRFSGRQFSNSRSEMNVSTLELGDSALYLCASSSGTGWAYEQYFGPGTRLTVT.

The CDR3 loop reads CASSYEDSSYEQYF. The CDR3 bases are TGTGCCAGCAGTTACGAGGACAGCTCCTACGAGCAGTACTTC. The chain combines TRBV6-5 with TRBJ2-7, with a tentative D call TRBD1 (6 bases). The V end was cut by 2 bases, the J end by 0 bases, with 8 bases between. The CDR3 is 14 residues long. The germline V gene has CDR1 MNHEY and CDR2 SVGAGI.

The sample holds one count of this clone. V gene TRBV21-1 combines with J gene TRBJ2-7; TRBD1, the table's D call, lacks a check against the DNA. TRBV21-1 is given as a pseudogene. The CDR3 extends over 14 amino acids. As DNA, the CDR3 is TGTGCCAGCAGCTTTTTAAGGGGCGGCCACGAGCAGTACTTC. Residues: CASSFLRGGHEQYF.

The rearrangement links TRBV12-5 to TRBJ1-1, with D hard to call. V dropped 5 bases and J dropped 5 bases, with 24 bases sitting between them. This CDR3 is 17 amino acids long. The germline CDR1 and CDR2 sequences are LGHNT and FRNRAP. Here the CDR3 reads CASGPEPDPWGGTEAFF. As DNA, the CDR3 is TGTGCTAGTGGTCCGGAACCGGACCCCTGGGGAGGAACTGAAGCTTTCTTT.

V gene TRBV5-1 combines with J gene TRBJ1-4; 7 nucleotides match TRBD1. The CDR3 consists of 17 residues. Unmatched junction bases numbered 12, after V lost 0 bases and J lost 7 bases. The germline V gene encodes CDR1 SGHRS and CDR2 YFSETQ. CDR3 residues: CASSLGAQGILGEKLFF. The CDR3 DNA follows: TGCGCCAGCAGCTTGGGGGCACAGGGGATCTTAGGTGAAAAACTGTTTTTT.

V usage is TRBV7-9 and J usage is TRBJ1-1; the match to TRBD1 covers 10 bases. The V and J ends lost 7 bases and 7 bases, in that order; junction bases with no gene match: 6. The CDR3 consists of 13 residues. The germline V gene has CDR1 SEHNR and CDR2 FQNEAQ (reference sequence). CDR3: CASKGGTGVEAFF. The CDR3 coding sequence is TGTGCCAGCAAAGGCGGGACAGGGGTTGAAGCTTTCTTT. The whole variable domain, filled in from reference TRBV7-9 and TRBJ1-1, reads DTGVSQNPRHKITKRGQNVTFRCDPISEHNRLYWYRQTLGQGPEFLTYFQNEAQLEKSRLLSDRFSAERPKGSFSTLEIQRTEQGDSAMYLCASKGGTGVEAFFGQGTRLTVV.

This clone was seen only a few times. The V gene is TRBV19, the J gene TRBJ1-2, with 8 bases identical to TRBD1. The germline CDR1 and CDR2 sequences are LNHDA and SQIVND (reference sequence). With 6 bases clipped from V and 4 bases from J, the junction kept 7 bases outside the gene matches. The CDR3 covers 14 residues. CDR3 nucleotides: TGTGCCAGTAGCCCCGCAGGGGGCGGCTATGGCTACACCTTC. Translated: CASSPAGGGYGYTF.